Included here is one TCR beta chain sequence, with context. Its antigen is unidentified. The length of the CDR3 is 12 residues. With 3 bases removed from V and 4 bases from J, the gap between germline ends came to 6 bases. The data stem from a study of CD8 T cells in Susac syndrome. Findings and caveats of the study: An acknowledgment was made by the study that its TCR sequencing and HLA analysis involved relatively few individuals.

Random-hexamer reverse transcription was applied to about 0.45 to 1 ug RNA. One entry per CDR3 protein, called by TCRdb with MiXCR from the immunoSEQ multiplex PCR reads. The sample records about 210,000 distinct CDR3 sequences, around 95% being singletons. The sample was CD4+ T cells from PBMCs. This TCR came from a human donor with multiple sclerosis. This sequence joins TRBV12-3 or TRBV12-4 and TRBJ1-1, with D uncertain. In DNA form, the CDR3 reads TGTGCCAGCAGTTTGTTGGTCACTGAAGCTTTCTTT. It translates to CASSLLVTEAFF.